Following are 10 T cell receptor beta chains from one sample sequenced in a study of human T cells and chemical hapten exposure. TCRdb redid the calling of the RACE reads with MiXCR, one entry per CDR3 protein. The table lists about 80,000 distinct CDR3 sequences, 14% of them singletons. Time point denoted: pre-sensitization, week 0. The treatment denotes: therapeutic diphenylcyclopropenone sensitization with weekly scalp DPC. This specimen consisted of whole blood, obtained in connection with sensitization to the hapten diphenylcyclopropenone (DPC). The receptors shown here come from a woman in her fifties or sixties with alopecia areata. Some clones in this sample may be carry-over from other donors' samples.

This clonotype was recorded many times. V gene TRBV2 combines with J gene TRBJ2-3; D not certain. The CDR3 is 16 amino acids. Germline values: CDR1 SNHLY, CDR2 FYNNEI. Trimming took off 3 bases at V and 0 bases at J, with 13 bases between the two ends. The CDR3: CASSERLRSSTDTQYF. The CDR3 coding sequence is TGTGCCAGCAGTGAGAGGCTTAGATCTAGCACAGATACGCAGTATTTT.

V gene TRBV12-2 combines with J gene TRBJ1-4; TRBD1 is the table's D call and was not checked against the DNA. TRBV12-2 is termed a pseudogene. CDR3 length: 13 residues. In DNA form, the CDR3 reads TGTGCAAGTCGCGGGGACAACCATGAAAAACTGTTTTTT. Protein sequence: CASRGDNHEKLFF.

This clonotype occurred a few times. As DNA, the CDR3 is TGCAGCGTACAGGACTCTGGGGCCAACGTCCTGACTTTC. It translates to CSVQDSGANVLTF. The chain joins TRBV29-1 to TRBJ2-6; possibly TRBD1 for D (5 bases). The CDR3 runs to 13 residues. V dropped 6 bases and J dropped 0 bases, with 6 bases sitting between them. CDR1 SQVTM and CDR2 ANQGSEA come from the germline V gene. The full variable domain, with the rest looked up from reference TRBV29-1 and TRBJ2-6, is SAVISQKPSRDICQRGTSLTIQCQVDSQVTMMFWYRQQPGQSLTLIATANQGSEATYESGFVIDKFPISRPNLTFSTLTVSNMSPEDSSIYLCSVQDSGANVLTFGAGSRLTVL.

This clonotype was picked up a small number of times. The chain joins TRBV5-4 to TRBJ2-7, with a tentative D call TRBD1 (6 bases). Per the germline V gene, CDR1 is SGHNT and CDR2 is YYREEE (reference sequence). The germline V and J ends were trimmed by 1 base and 0 bases, with 8 bases remaining between them. The CDR3 totals 14 residues. The CDR3 region is CASSLKQGSYEQYF. CDR3 coding DNA: TGTGCCAGCAGCTTGAAACAGGGCTCCTACGAGCAGTACTTC.

CDR3 in amino acids: CASTRTGRKAEAFF. The CDR3 DNA reads as TGTGCCAGCACCCGGACAGGGAGGAAGGCTGAAGCTTTCTTT. The chain links TRBV12-3 or TRBV12-4 to TRBJ1-1; 8 nucleotides align to TRBD1. The CDR3 contains 14 residues. Unmatched junction bases numbered 10, after V lost 7 bases and J lost 6 bases.

This clonotype was seen a handful of times. CDR3 sequence reads: CASSYSTYNEQFF. In DNA, the CDR3 is TGTGCCAGCAGTTACTCAACATACAATGAGCAGTTCTTC. The J gene is TRBJ2-1, the V gene TRBV6-6; D remains unclear. Between the trimmed V and J ends, which lost 0 bases and 4 bases, there was a span of 4 bases. This CDR3 spans 13 amino acids. Germline CDR1 and CDR2: MNHNY and SVGAGI (reference sequence).

The chain carries TRBV28 and TRBJ1-4, with D unresolved. Trimming cost V 7 bases and J 8 bases, with 14 bases left between them. This CDR3 region has 13 residues. CDR1 and CDR2 from the germline V gene are MDHEN and SYDVKM. This CDR3 reads CASTSAFMEKLFF. The CDR3 DNA reads TGTGCCAGCACAAGCGCTTTTATGGAAAAACTGTTTTTT.

In this sample, this clonotype turned up many times. For the CDR3, the DNA is TGCAGTGCTAGTCAACAGGGCCACACTGAAGCTTTCTTT. This translates into CSASQQGHTEAFF. The chain couples TRBV20-1 to TRBJ1-1; maybe TRBD1 (6 bases). The CDR3 spans 13 residues. CDR1 and CDR2 (germline): DFQATT, SNEGSKA (reference sequence). Trimming took off 3 bases at V and 3 bases at J, with 11 bases between the two ends.

The chain couples TRBV3-1 to TRBJ1-6; D gene unclear. Germline values: CDR1 LGHDT, CDR2 YNNKEL (reference sequence). V was clipped by 6 bases and J by 6 bases, with 15 bases between them. The CDR3 has 15 amino acids. CDR3 region: CASSPTWDGNSPLHF. CDR3 DNA sequence: TGTGCCAGCAGTCCGACTTGGGATGGTAATTCACCCCTCCACTTT.

This clonotype was observed a few times. V is TRBV3-1 and J is TRBJ1-1, with D hard to call. V gave up 1 base and J gave up 5 bases, with 8 bases separating them. Germline values: CDR1 LGHDT, CDR2 YNNKEL (reference sequence). The CDR3 has 13 residues. The CDR3 nucleotides are TGTGCCAGCAGCCAAGTGCCAGAGACTGAAGCTTTCTTT. Translation gives CASSQVPETEAFF.